This TCR beta chain stems from a study of OX40 agonist ivuxolimab in advanced cancers. At the level of the study: Patients treated during dose escalation were battling hepatocellular carcinoma, melanoma, renal cell or head and neck cancer. Subjects had a mean age of roughly 57 years, with a range of 23 to 79; more than 75% were male.

In the case of this clone: The antigen remains unidentified.

Study conclusions and caveats: Some of the lowest clonal expansion was seen in partial responders at 0.1-3.0 mg/kg. There were also nonresponders showing low normalized T-cell clonal expansion.

The CDR3 consists of 14 residues. V was cut by 3 bases and J by 6 bases, with 12 bases left in between. CDR1 and CDR2 (germline): MNHEY, SMNVEV (reference sequence). Clones were sequenced by immunoSEQ multiplex PCR, and TCRdb holds only the in-frame ones, with some missing. The sample records about 5,500 clones, 80% to 90% being singletons. The chain recombines TRBV27 with TRBJ2-1, with D unresolved. This sample comprised CD4+ or CD8+ T cells sorted from blood, obtained in a trial of the OX40 agonist ivuxolimab. This TCR was sampled from an adult with an advanced solid tumor such as melanoma, head and neck, liver or kidney cancer. CDR3 residues: CASSFGGVLNEQFF. Written as DNA, the CDR3 is TGTGCCAGCAGTTTCGGTGGAGTCCTCAATGAGCAGTTCTTC.